This T cell receptor (beta chain) was captured in a study of shared T cell receptors in the human thymus. Here immunoSEQ multiplex PCR was the method, and the copy in TCRdb shows in-frame clones only, minus some. Altogether approximately 580,000 clones are present, 75% to 85% being singletons, with the ten largest covering about 0.012%. This same sample was also part of a study on human thymus T cells. This second report adds: Corrective heart surgery yielded the resections from which the thymus tissue came. The authors found apparently biased V and J gene usage in thymic and blood repertoires.

The source of this sequence is a boy in the first two years of life with a congenital heart defect. Sequencing input: thymocytes.

The CDR3 sequence: CSVEGLGRQVDTEAFF. CDR3 in DNA: TGCAGCGTTGAGGGGCTTGGCAGACAAGTAGACACTGAAGCTTTCTTT. This chain joins TRBV29-1 and TRBJ1-1; D possibly corresponds to TRBD1 (5 bases). CDR3 length equals 16 residues. The germline V gene has CDR1 SQVTM and CDR2 ANQGSEA. Trimming removed 3 bases from V and 3 bases from J, with 20 bases in between.